The clone carrying this TCR beta chain occurred a few times. The source of the sample is a study of T cell changes during pregnancy in multiple sclerosis. TCRdb's copy holds only in-frame clones and misses some; the assay was immunoSEQ multiplex PCR. The sample shows some 80,000 clones, about 95% of them seen only once. Trimming cost V 4 bases and J 1 base; bases outside gene matches: 7. Per the germline V gene, CDR1 is SNHLY and CDR2 is FYNNEI. The CDR3 spans 16 residues. This TCR was sampled from a female donor with multiple sclerosis, enrolled in a pregnancy study. Sequences were derived from peripheral blood, sampled in the third trimester of pregnancy. This chain links TRBV2 with TRBJ2-7; 10 bases agree with TRBD2. The CDR3 loop reads CASSGWASGGSYEQYF. For the CDR3, the DNA is TGTGCCAGCAGTGGTTGGGCTAGCGGGGGATCCTACGAGCAGTACTTC.